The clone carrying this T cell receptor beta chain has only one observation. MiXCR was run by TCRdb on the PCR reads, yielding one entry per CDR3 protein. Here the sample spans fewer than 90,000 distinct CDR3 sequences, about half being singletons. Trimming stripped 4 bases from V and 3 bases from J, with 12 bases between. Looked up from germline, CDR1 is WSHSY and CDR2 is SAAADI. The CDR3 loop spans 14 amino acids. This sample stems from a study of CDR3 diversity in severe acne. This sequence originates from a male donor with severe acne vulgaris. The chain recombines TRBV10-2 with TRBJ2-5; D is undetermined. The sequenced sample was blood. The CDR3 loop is CASSGLDDKETQYF. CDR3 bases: TGCGCCAGCAGTGGGCTAGATGATAAAGAGACCCAGTACTTC.